The present T cell receptor (beta chain) was sequenced within a study of blood T cells in healthy people across ages. Study results and caveats: As age increased, TCR beta diversity per million T cells fell in a roughly linear fashion. Estimated diversity that came from one million T cells was considered an underestimate.

A second PCR, run for roughly 7 to 11 cycles, used a sample-barcoded 5' primer plus a J-beta primer mix. TCRdb redid the calling of the 5' RACE reads with MiXCR, one entry per CDR3 protein. The data show 1.5 million to 2 million distinct CDR3 sequences, with roughly 49% seen just once and 2.1% held by the top ten. Ranging in age from about 6 to 95, the donors were healthy Caucasian individuals from Russia. This clonotype was detected a few times. What it binds is unknown. Looked up from germline, CDR1 is ENHRY and CDR2 is SYGVKD. The CDR3 sequence is 15 residues long. V lost 4 bases to trimming and J lost 4 bases, with 16 bases between them.

Sequenced: blood. J is TRBJ1-2 and V is TRBV10-3; D perhaps matches TRBD1 (5 bases). The sequence derives from a woman aged 35 to 49 in good health. The CDR3: CAISVQGEGAYGYTF. The CDR3 region has the DNA TGTGCCATCAGTGTCCAGGGTGAAGGGGCCTATGGCTACACCTTC.